Listed here are 30 T cell receptor beta chains from one sample, sequenced in a study of Ad26.COV2.S vaccination and SARS-CoV-2 variants. Specified treatment: roughly 20 received Ad26.COV2.S at low or high dose, single or two shots; 5 received placebo; per-sample allocation not given. Sample collection was performed on day 63 after the first vaccine or placebo injection. The protocol was immunoSEQ multiplex PCR, while the TCRdb copy is restricted to in-frame clones and leaves out a portion. This sample carries about 260,000 clones, around 90% of them seen once, and the ten largest clones take approximately 3%. The specimen comprised peripheral blood, sampled in a trial of Ad26.COV2.S vaccine versus placebo. These receptor sequences come from a person aged 18-65 years who received the Ad26.COV2.S COVID-19 vaccine or a placebo.

V is TRBV27 and J is TRBJ1-6, with 10 bases that match TRBD1. Germline V gene lookup returns CDR1 MNHEY and CDR2 SMNVEV (reference sequence). The CDR3 covers 16 residues. Trimming removed 5 bases from V and 7 bases from J; junction bases left unmatched: 8. The CDR3 bases are TGTGCCAGCAGTCGCCAACCGGGACAGGGGAATTCACCCCTCCACTTT. It is translated as CASSRQPGQGNSPLHF.

The chain employs TRBV27 and TRBJ2-1; D unresolved. V dropped 0 bases and J dropped 0 bases, with 6 bases sitting between them. The germline gives CDR1 MNHEY, CDR2 SMNVEV (reference sequence). CDR3 length: 15 residues. Here the CDR3 DNA reads TGTGCCAGCAGTTTATCTGTTATCTCCTACAATGAGCAGTTCTTC. This sequence encodes CASSLSVISYNEQFF.

The chain joins TRBV7-2 to TRBJ2-7, with 7 bases matching TRBD2. From germline, CDR1 is SGHTA and CDR2 FQGNSA. This CDR3 comprises 14 residues. V trimming: 5 bases; J trimming: 6 bases; junction bases outside the gene matches: 10. CDR3 in DNA: TGTGCCAGCAGCCTCGCTCGACTAGCCGCCGAGCAGTACTTC. It yields the protein CASSLARLAAEQYF.

CDR3 in DNA: TGTGCCAGCAGCCAAGAGGCGGACAACCCCTACGAGCAGTACGTC. Amino acids: CASSQEADNPYEQYV. The chain links TRBV4-2 to TRBJ2-7, with D perhaps matching TRBD1 (5 bases). With 0 bases removed from V and 2 bases from J, the gap between germline ends came to 11 bases. The CDR3 totals 15 residues. CDR1 and CDR2 from the germline V gene are LGHNA and YNFKEQ.

The V call is TRBV9, the J call TRBJ2-5; maybe TRBD2 (6 bases). This CDR3 has 14 amino acids. V was clipped by 3 bases and J by 5 bases, with 14 bases between them. CDR1 is SGDLS and CDR2 is YYNGEE in the germline V gene. The CDR3 DNA sequence: TGTGCCAGCAGCGCCAGACGGGAGATGGAGACCCAGTACTTC. As protein: CASSARREMETQYF. The whole variable domain, remainder taken from reference TRBV9 and TRBJ2-5, is DSGVTQTPKHLITATGQRVTLRCSPRSGDLSVYWYQQSLDQGLQFLIQYYNGEERAKGNILERFSAQQFPDLHSELNLSSLELGDSALYFCASSARREMETQYFGPGTRLLVL.

This clone was detected once. The chain uses TRBV10-3 and TRBJ2-7; D might be TRBD1 or TRBD2, each matching 6 bases. The V gene lost 6 bases and the J gene lost 3 bases, with 18 bases spanning the gap. The CDR3 is 15 amino acids. Germline values: CDR1 ENHRY, CDR2 SYGVKD. CDR3 amino acids: CAISRTYGGGYEQYF. DNA of the CDR3: TGTGCCATCAGCCGGACCTACGGAGGGGGCTACGAGCAGTACTTC.

This clone was observed a handful of times. Here the CDR3 reads CASSESGSGETQYF. In nucleotides, the CDR3 is TGTGCCAGCAGTGAGAGCGGGAGCGGAGAGACCCAGTACTTC. The V call is TRBV25-1, the J call TRBJ2-5; 8 bases map to TRBD2. The junction had 4 bases not matched to a gene; V was cut back by 3 bases and J by 4 bases. The CDR3 spans 14 residues. Germline V lookup: CDR1 MGHDK, CDR2 SYGVNS. Using reference TRBV25-1 and TRBJ2-5 for the parts outside the CDR3, the full variable domain is EADIYQTPRYLVIGTGKKITLECSQTMGHDKMYWYQQDPGMELHLIHYSYGVNSTEKGDLSSESTVSRIRTEHFPLTLESARPSHTSQYLCASSESGSGETQYFGPGTRLLVL.

With respect to this clone: Other DNA sequences of this sample code for an identical CDR3. The genes are TRBV28 and TRBJ1-5; D is undetermined. The CDR3 is 13 residues long. Germline V gene sequence: CDR1 MDHEN, CDR2 SYDVKM. The ends were cut back, 2 bases at V and 0 bases at J, with 2 bases in the middle. CDR3 coding DNA: TGTGCCAGCAGTTTAGGTAGCAATCAGCCCCAGCATTTT. This encodes CASSLGSNQPQHF.

The genes are TRBV6-6 and TRBJ1-2; D is possibly TRBD1 (5 bases). V gave up 8 bases and J gave up 4 bases, with 11 bases separating them. CDR3 length equals 12 residues. Looked up from germline, CDR1 is MNHNY and CDR2 is SVGAGI (reference sequence). The CDR3 sequence is CASDPGTYGYTF. The CDR3 nucleotides read TGTGCCAGCGATCCAGGGACCTATGGCTACACCTTC.

This clone was detected only a few times. The genes are TRBV30 and TRBJ2-7; D remains unclear. The CDR3 runs to 14 residues. The germline V gene encodes CDR1 GTSNPN and CDR2 SVGIG (reference sequence). Trimming pared 2 bases from V and 6 bases from J, leaving 17 bases between. CDR3 residues: CAWSRVHASSEQYV. CDR3 in DNA: TGTGCCTGGAGTCGAGTACATGCTTCAAGCGAGCAGTACGTC.

DNA for the CDR3: TGTGCCAGCTCCTTGGGAGGGGCCAACGTCCTGACTTTC. It codes for CASSLGGANVLTF. The chain has TRBV28 and TRBJ2-6; no firm D call. This CDR3 region has 13 residues. Trimming removed 8 bases from V and 4 bases from J, with 9 bases in between. CDR1 MDHEN and CDR2 SYDVKM come from the germline V gene.

The chain employs TRBV9 and TRBJ2-1; 9 positions agree with TRBD2. This CDR3 is built from 18 residues. V lost 4 bases and J lost 7; bases outside the gene matches: 18. Germline V CDR1 and CDR2: SGDLS, YYNGEE. The CDR3 sequence: CASSLHHYFRGRGNEQFF. In DNA, the CDR3 is TGTGCCAGCAGCTTACACCACTACTTCCGCGGGAGGGGGAATGAGCAGTTCTTC.

The rearrangement links TRBV10-3 to TRBJ1-2; the D is unclear. Germline V lookup: CDR1 ENHRY, CDR2 SYGVKD. The CDR3 runs 14 residues. The ends were cut back, 0 bases at V and 7 bases at J, with 12 bases in the middle. The CDR3 DNA reads as TGTGCCATCAGTGAGTCTGTTATTCGGGGTGGCTACACCTTC. This codes for CAISESVIRGGYTF.

The V gene is TRBV5-6, the J gene TRBJ2-7; D is uncertain. The ends were cut back, 2 bases at V and 2 bases at J, with 14 bases in the middle. The CDR3 contains 15 residues. Per the germline V gene, CDR1 is SGHDT and CDR2 is YYEEEE. CDR3 residues: CASSFRWAPAYEQYV. DNA of the CDR3: TGTGCCAGCAGCTTTAGGTGGGCACCCGCCTACGAGCAGTACGTC.

This chain uses TRBV5-6 with TRBJ1-2; weak D call: TRBD1 (6 bases). The ends were cut back, 3 bases at V and 2 bases at J, with 14 bases in the middle. From germline, CDR1 is SGHDT and CDR2 YYEEEE. The CDR3 sequence is 15 residues long. The CDR3 nucleotides read TGTGCCAGCAGCTCCCGCCTTACAGGGAACTATGGCTACACCTTC. Protein product: CASSSRLTGNYGYTF.

This chain links TRBV27 with TRBJ2-2, with 9 bases matching TRBD2. Unmatched junction bases numbered 17, after V lost 11 bases and J lost 7 bases. Germline CDR1 and CDR2: MNHEY and SMNVEV (reference sequence). The CDR3 consists of 16 residues. The DNA of the CDR3 is TGTGCCCGCCGGGCGGGGCGGGAGGGCCCCGGCGGGGAGCTGTTTTTT. As protein: CARRAGREGPGGELFF.

This clone was observed a single time. The V and J genes are TRBV5-6 and TRBJ1-1, with D tentatively TRBD1 (5 bases). Trimming stripped 3 bases from V and 11 bases from J, with 14 bases between. The CDR3 spans 12 residues. Germline loops: CDR1 SGHDT, CDR2 YYEEEE. CDR3 sequence (DNA): TGTGCCAGCAGCTCGCAGGGTTTTTTGGCTTTCTTT. Translation gives CASSSQGFLAFF.

The chain employs TRBV23-1 and TRBJ2-5; no clear D. TRBV23-1 is sorted into the ORF group, with uncertain function. V was cut by 4 bases and J by 1 base, with 1 base left in between. This CDR3 contains 11 residues. The CDR3 DNA is TGCGCCAGCAGTCCCCAAGAGACCCAGTACTTC. It specifies CASSPQETQYF.

This clone has a single count. The chain is built from TRBV4-1 and TRBJ2-7; D may be TRBD2 (6 bases). This CDR3 has 19 amino acids. Trimming pared 0 bases from V and 1 base from J, leaving 22 bases between. Germline V lookup: CDR1 MGHRA, CDR2 YSYEKL. CDR3 residues: CASSQEGPIGGGKSYEQYF. The CDR3 DNA reads TGCGCCAGCAGCCAAGAAGGCCCCATTGGTGGAGGGAAGTCCTACGAGCAGTACTTC.

The chain couples TRBV5-1 to TRBJ1-1; D is ambiguous. Germline CDR1 and CDR2: SGHRS and YFSETQ. The CDR3 loop spans 16 amino acids. The ends were cut back, 1 base at V and 4 bases at J, with 17 bases in the middle. The CDR3 DNA reads as TGCGCCAGCAGCTTGTCCGGAGAGGGTCTAGGCACTGAAGCTTTCTTT. Its protein product is CASSLSGEGLGTEAFF.

This sequence joins TRBV7-9 and TRBJ1-2; tentative D call: TRBD1 (5 bases). This CDR3 has 15 residues. Per germline, CDR1 SEHNR and CDR2 FQNEAQ (reference sequence). The V end lost 5 bases, the J end lost 0 bases, and 13 bases lay between the germline ends. The CDR3 DNA follows: TGTGCCAGCAGCCACAGGACGGTACCTAACTATGGCTACACCTTC. Protein: CASSHRTVPNYGYTF.

This chain joins TRBV6-4 and TRBJ1-2, with 8 bases matching TRBD1. V lost 0 bases, J lost 4 bases, and 10 bases stayed unmatched. The germline V gene encodes CDR1 MRHNA and CDR2 SNTAGT. CDR3 length: 17 amino acids. The CDR3, as DNA: TGTGCCAGCAGTGACTCGACAGAGGCAGGGGGCATCTATGGCTACACCTTC. Protein sequence: CASSDSTEAGGIYGYTF.

This clone was seen only once. This chain joins TRBV6-4 and TRBJ2-7; D is possibly TRBD1 (6 bases). Trimming stripped 6 bases from V and 6 bases from J, with 9 bases between. Germline loops: CDR1 MRHNA, CDR2 SNTAGT. This CDR3 contains 11 residues. CDR3 DNA: TGTGCCAGCAGGGACAGCGGCGAGCAGTACTTC. Its protein is CASRDSGEQYF.

The chain is built from TRBV20-1 and TRBJ1-6; 9 bases line up with TRBD1. J gave up 7 bases and V 3 bases, and 13 bases lay outside the gene matches. CDR3 length: 17 residues. Germline loops: CDR1 DFQATT, CDR2 SNEGSKA (reference sequence). CDR3 protein: CSASSMGTGGMNSPLHF. The CDR3 DNA follows: TGCAGTGCTAGTAGTATGGGAACAGGGGGCATGAATTCACCCCTCCACTTT.

This chain uses TRBV19 with TRBJ2-3, with 9 bases identical to TRBD2. CDR1 and CDR2 from the germline V gene are LNHDA and SQIVND (reference sequence). This CDR3 comprises 15 residues. V lost 4 bases to trimming and J lost 1 base; unmatched junction nucleotides: 3. CDR3 sequence: CASSTRLAGTDTQYF. The CDR3 DNA reads TGTGCCAGTAGTACCAGACTAGCGGGCACAGATACGCAGTATTTT.

A single count supports this clone. The rearrangement uses TRBV18 and TRBJ2-7; D perhaps matches TRBD1 (5 bases). CDR1 KGHSH and CDR2 LQKENI come from the germline V gene. V was trimmed by 5 bases and J by 3 bases, leaving 14 bases between them. The CDR3 is made up of 14 amino acids. CDR3 nucleotide sequence: TGTGCCAGCTCATTAGGGCAGGGCTTCTACGAGCAGTACTTC. This encodes CASSLGQGFYEQYF.

This chain links TRBV6-6 with TRBJ1-2; 9 nucleotides agree with TRBD1. The J segment lost 4 bases and the V segment lost 6 bases, leaving 6 bases of the junction unmatched. The germline V gene has CDR1 MNHNY and CDR2 SVGAGI (reference sequence). The CDR3 totals 14 residues. The CDR3 DNA reads TGTGCCAGCAGCCGGGACAGGGTTGGCTATGGCTACACCTTC. Residues: CASSRDRVGYGYTF.

The chain recombines TRBV2 with TRBJ2-7; the match to TRBD1 covers 10 bases. The germline CDR1 and CDR2 sequences are SNHLY and FYNNEI. The CDR3 loop spans 17 amino acids. With V trimmed by 4 bases and J by 3 bases, 12 bases remained unmatched. CDR3 DNA: TGTGCCAGCAGTGCCGACAGGGGGCTGTTTTTGTACTACGAGCAGTACTTC. Translating gives CASSADRGLFLYYEQYF.

The CDR3 loop is CASSLGGAGGYNEQFF. CDR3 bases: TGTGCCAGCAGCTTAGGAGGAGCGGGGGGGTACAATGAGCAGTTCTTC. This chain links TRBV11-2 with TRBJ2-1; 10 bases align to TRBD2. Germline V gene lookup returns CDR1 SGHAT and CDR2 FQNNGV. The CDR3 is made up of 16 amino acids. V was clipped by 1 base and J by 4 bases; unmatched bases: 4. The full variable domain, in which reference TRBV11-2 and TRBJ2-1 provide the parts outside the CDR3, is EAGVAQSPRYKIIEKRQSVAFWCNPISGHATLYWYQQILGQGPKLLIQFQNNGVVDDSQLPKDRFSAERLKGVDSTLKIQPAKLEDSAVYLCASSLGGAGGYNEQFFGPGTRLTVL.

The chain carries TRBV7-9 and TRBJ1-2; D gene uncertain. CDR1 is SEHNR, CDR2 FQNEAQ, per germline (reference sequence). This CDR3 is 12 amino acids long. Trimming removed 2 bases at V and 8 bases at J, with 9 bases between. This chain's CDR3 is CASSLLVGGYTF. The CDR3 DNA is TGTGCCAGCAGCTTATTAGTTGGCGGCTACACCTTC.